This paragraph covers one T cell receptor beta chain sequence. Coverage ceases 3 residues before the CDR3 finishes, and the germline J gene fills in the end. This sample was taken from a study of T cells in women clearing cervical HPV infection. Study-wide background: Controls gave blood once infection was undetectable; cases at lesion identification.

This CDR3 comprises 13 residues. CDR1 and CDR2 (germline): SGHNT, YYREEE (reference sequence). Trimming stripped 4 bases from V and 4 bases from J, with 10 bases between. Sequencing was performed with immunoSEQ multiplex PCR; in TCRdb, only in-frame clones are kept and a portion is missing. The table for this sample gives tens of thousands of clones. What was sequenced was blood buffy coat. V gene TRBV5-4 combines with J gene TRBJ2-3; a possible D gene is TRBD2 (5 bases). The TCR comes from a woman aged 18 to 75 with a cervical HPV16 infection that either progressed to CIN3+ or cleared (not recorded which). This CDR3 reads CASSLAGPDTQYF. The CDR3 DNA, read in part, is TGTGCCAGCAGCCTCGCGGGTCCAGATACG.